This passage covers 27 T cell receptor beta chains from one sample sequenced in a study of tumor-infiltrating lymphocytes in oesophageal squamous cell carcinoma. TCRdb re-called the PCR reads with MiXCR, one entry per CDR3 protein. The top ten hold about 30% of the sample, which has under 15,000 distinct CDR3 sequences, roughly 60% seen once. Sequences were obtained from esophageal tumor tissue. The origin of the receptors is a female donor with esophageal squamous cell carcinoma.

CDR3 sequence: CASSLVQGAGNEQYF. CDR3 bases: TGTGCCAGCAGCTTAGTTCAGGGGGCGGGAAATGAGCAGTACTTC. The J gene is TRBJ2-7, the V gene TRBV7-8, with 8 positions matching TRBD1. Looked up from germline, CDR1 is SGHVS and CDR2 is FQNEAQ. This CDR3 has 15 residues. V was pared by 1 base and J by 7 bases, with 9 bases of the junction left unmatched.

This clonotype was counted only a few times. This sequence joins TRBV12-3 or TRBV12-4 and TRBJ1-2; TRBD1 matches at 8 bases. Germline trimming cut 6 bases from V and 0 bases from J; bases unmatched to any gene: 6. The CDR3 consists of 15 residues. CDR3 sequence reads: CASRGYRGSNYGYTF. The DNA for the CDR3 is TGTGCCAGCAGGGGATACAGGGGGTCTAACTATGGCTACACCTTC.

On this clonotype itself: One end of the junction is discordant with germline, which a read error may explain. The chain combines TRBV7-7 with TRBJ2-2; the match to TRBD2 covers 7 bases. In germline, CDR1 is SSHAT, CDR2 FNYEAQ (reference sequence). The CDR3 loop spans 14 amino acids. The DNA for the CDR3 is TGTGCTAGCAGCTTTCGGGGGGACACCGGGGAGCTGTTTTTT. Amino acids: CASSFRGDTGELFF.

V and J are TRBV24-1 and TRBJ2-5; D possibly corresponds to TRBD1 (5 bases). Germline lookup yields CDR1 KGHDR and CDR2 SFDVKD. The CDR3 runs 14 residues. V was clipped by 4 bases and J by 1 base, with 9 bases between them. This chain's CDR3 is CATSDTTVQETQYF. The CDR3 coding sequence is TGTGCCACCAGTGACACGACAGTCCAAGAGACCCAGTACTTC.

The table lists this clonotype with a few counts. CDR3 DNA: TGTGCCAGCATGGTTGGAAACACCATATATTTT. Its translation: CASMVGNTIYF. V usage is TRBV2 and J usage is TRBJ1-3; D ambiguous. Trimming left V 7 bases short and J 3 bases short, with 4 bases between. The CDR3 contains 11 residues. Germline V lookup: CDR1 SNHLY, CDR2 FYNNEI.

The genes are TRBV6-1 and TRBJ2-5, with D possibly matching TRBD1 (5 bases). Trimming shortened V by 4 bases and J by 12 bases, and 12 bases separated the two germline ends. CDR1 MNHNS and CDR2 SASEGT come from the germline V gene. The CDR3 is 11 amino acids. This CDR3 is CASSGNRQKYF. CDR3 coding DNA: TGTGCCAGCAGTGGTAACAGACAGAAGTACTTC.

This rearrangement joins TRBV7-4 to TRBJ1-3; the match to TRBD1 covers 7 bases. Germline-derived CDR1 and CDR2 are SGHVT and SQSDAQ. V lost 1 base to trimming and J lost 2 bases; unmatched junction nucleotides: 8. There are 17 residues in the CDR3. The CDR3 DNA reads as TGTGCCAGCAGCTTAGGACAGGGATTTGGGACTGGAAACACCATATATTTT. As protein: CASSLGQGFGTGNTIYF. The variable domain in full, completed from reference TRBV7-4 and TRBJ1-3, reads GAGVSQSPRYKVAKRGRDVALRCDSISGHVTLYWYRQTLGQGSEVLTYSQSDAQRDKSGRPSGRFSAERPERSVSTLKIQRTEQGDSAVYLCASSLGQGFGTGNTIYFGEGSWLTVV.

This clonotype is medium-sized. A read error may explain this, as a much larger clone is one base away. The chain employs TRBV6-1 and TRBJ2-7; 9 bases match TRBD1. CDR3 size: 14 residues. The germline gives CDR1 MNHNS, CDR2 SASEGT. V trimming: 8 bases; J trimming: 7 bases; junction bases outside the gene matches: 12. CDR3 residues: CASVPGTGLNEQYF. The CDR3 bases are TGTGCCAGCGTTCCCGGGACAGGGCTGAATGAGCAGTACTTC.

The V and J genes are TRBV7-3 and TRBJ2-5, with 12 bases lining up with TRBD2. Losses at the gene ends were 5 bases for V and 11 bases for J; bases not matched to a gene: 15. Germline loops: CDR1 SGHTA, CDR2 FQGTGA. This CDR3 contains 16 residues. The CDR3 sequence is CASSPLLAGGNNEQYF. For the CDR3, the DNA is TGTGCCAGCAGCCCCTTACTAGCGGGGGGCAACAATGAGCAGTACTTC.

The chain carries TRBV7-8 and TRBJ2-5; a possible D gene is TRBD2 (5 bases). V was trimmed by 3 bases and J by 5 bases, leaving 13 bases between them. The CDR3 has 14 residues. Germline lookup yields CDR1 SGHVS and CDR2 FQNEAQ. CDR3 DNA: TGTGCCAGCAGCTTTTACCGACCGGGGGAGACCCAGTACTTC. As protein: CASSFYRPGETQYF.

V and J are TRBV5-4 and TRBJ2-1; 13 nucleotides line up with TRBD2. The germline gives CDR1 SGHNT, CDR2 YYREEE (reference sequence). The CDR3 sequence is 18 residues long. V dropped 4 bases and J dropped 3; count of bases not matched to a gene: 10. The CDR3 DNA sequence: TGTGCCAGCAGCCCCGGAGGACTAGCGGGAGTAGTCTACAATGAGCAGTTCTTC. Translating gives CASSPGGLAGVVYNEQFF. The complete variable domain, with remaining parts taken from reference TRBV5-4 and TRBJ2-1, reads ETGVTQSPTHLIKTRGQQVTLRCSSQSGHNTVSWYQQALGQGPQFIFQYYREEENGRGNFPPRFSGLQFPNYSSELNVNALELDDSALYLCASSPGGLAGVVYNEQFFGPGTRLTVL.

This clonotype came up a few times. The J gene is TRBJ2-1, the V gene TRBV7-2; D is ambiguous. The last part of the DNA fits TRBJ2-7 better; the J call may be wrong. The germline V gene encodes CDR1 SGHTA and CDR2 FQGNSA. This CDR3 contains 15 residues. DNA for the CDR3: TGTGCCAGCAGCTTATACTCCGGAACCTACAATGAGCAGTACTTC. Its translation: CASSLYSGTYNEQYF.

This clonotype was counted only a few times. The V and J genes are TRBV7-8 and TRBJ2-1; 11 bases map to TRBD2. Germline CDR1 reads SGHVS; CDR2 reads FQNEAQ. Trimming took 4 bases from V and 10 from J; bases not matched to a gene: 12. This CDR3 is 16 amino acids long. CDR3 in amino acids: CASSSSTSGNGREQFF. CDR3 coding DNA: TGTGCCAGCAGCTCCTCGACTAGCGGGAATGGGAGGGAGCAGTTCTTC.

With respect to this clonotype: Likely a read error: the CDR3 ends without its conserved phenylalanine or tryptophan. V is TRBV7-2 and J is TRBJ2-1; 9 positions agree with TRBD1. The J call is doubtful: the DNA matches TRBJ2-7 better. CDR3 length equals 15 residues. CDR1 and CDR2 (germline): SGHTA, FQGNSA. This chain's CDR3 is CASRPTGTGLSEQYI. For the CDR3, the DNA is TGTGCCAGCAGGCCAACCGGGACAGGGCTTAGTGAGCAGTACATC.

This clonotype was counted once. V and J are TRBV10-3 and TRBJ2-1; 8 bases map to TRBD1. CDR1 is ENHRY and CDR2 is SYGVKD in the germline V gene. V lost 0 bases to trimming and J lost 4 bases; unmatched junction nucleotides: 29. This CDR3 spans 24 amino acids. In DNA form, the CDR3 reads TGTGCCATCAGTGAGTCAAATCAGGGGGCCAAGATTGGGGCAAGTCGGGGGCGGTACAATGAGCAGTTCTTC. It yields the protein CAISESNQGAKIGASRGRYNEQFF.

The chain recombines TRBV6-1 with TRBJ2-7; tentatively, D is TRBD2 (6 bases). Judging by the DNA end, TRBJ2-1 fits better; the J call may be wrong. CDR1 and CDR2 (germline): MNHNS, SASEGT. CDR3 length: 14 amino acids. This CDR3 is CASSRDFSSYEQFF. The CDR3 region has the DNA TGTGCCAGCTCAAGGGACTTCAGCTCCTACGAGCAGTTCTTC.

The V call is TRBV4-2, the J call TRBJ2-3; D gene ambiguous. The J call may be in error: the DNA end matches TRBJ2-5 better. Germline V CDR1 and CDR2: LGHNA, YNFKEQ. CDR3 length: 15 amino acids. DNA of the CDR3: TGTGCCAGCAGCCAAGATGGCGCTAGATTGGAGACCCAGTACTTC. This translates into CASSQDGARLETQYF.

The table lists this clonotype with a few counts. V is TRBV7-2 and J is TRBJ2-3; D might be TRBD2 (6 bases). This CDR3 has 14 amino acids. V dropped 6 bases and J dropped 2 bases, with 12 bases sitting between them. Germline assignment: CDR1 SGHTA and CDR2 FQGNSA. CDR3 amino acids: CASREREDTDTQYF. CDR3 nucleotides: TGTGCCAGCAGGGAGAGGGAGGACACAGATACGCAGTATTTT.

The V call is TRBV6-1, the J call TRBJ1-5; TRBD1 might be the D (5 bases). The CDR3 is 13 amino acids. The V and J ends lost 6 bases and 4 bases respectively, with 10 bases between them. CDR1 and CDR2 (germline): MNHNS, SASEGT. CDR3 sequence: CASRETDNQPQHF. The CDR3, as DNA: TGTGCCAGCAGAGAGACAGATAATCAGCCCCAGCATTTT.

CDR3 region: CASHPGQGGNQPQHF. CDR3 in DNA: TGTGCCAGTCACCCGGGACAGGGGGGCAATCAGCCCCAGCATTTT. The chain has TRBV10-3 and TRBJ1-5; TRBD1 matches at 11 bases. The CDR3 extends over 15 amino acids. V shed 10 bases, J shed 2 bases, and the junction held 7 bases outside the gene matches. CDR1 ENHRY and CDR2 SYGVKD come from the germline V gene.

This clonotype was detected only a few times. The gene calls are TRBV7-8 and TRBJ1-4; D gene ambiguous. CDR3 length equals 14 residues. In germline, CDR1 is SGHVS, CDR2 FQNEAQ. V was clipped by 1 base and J by 8 bases, with 11 bases between them. The CDR3 DNA is TGTGCCAGCAGCTTAGGGGCGGGGTTGGAAAAACTGTTTTTT. The encoded protein is CASSLGAGLEKLFF.

This clonotype is medium-sized within its sample. V gene TRBV10-3 combines with J gene TRBJ2-7; 9 bases map to TRBD1. The CDR3 totals 13 residues. CDR1 ENHRY and CDR2 SYGVKD come from the germline V gene. The V and J ends lost 9 bases and 6 bases, in that order; junction bases with no gene match: 9. The CDR3 loop reads CAMAGTGFIEQYF. The CDR3 DNA reads TGTGCCATGGCCGGGACAGGGTTTATCGAGCAGTACTTC.

There are a few counts of this clonotype. The V and J genes are TRBV6-1 and TRBJ2-5, with D uncertain. The end of the DNA fits TRBJ2-1 better, so the J call may be wrong. The V gene's germline CDR1 is MNHNS and CDR2 SASEGT. The CDR3 covers 15 residues. DNA for the CDR3: TGTGCCAGCACTTCCCTCGCAGGCTCCTACAATGAGCAGTTCTTC. This translates into CASTSLAGSYNEQFF.

This clonotype showed up just a few times. The chain employs TRBV6-5 and TRBJ1-2, with TRBD1 identical over 7 bases. CDR3 length: 13 amino acids. Trimming took 6 bases from V and 2 from J; bases not matched to a gene: 3. The germline gives CDR1 MNHEY, CDR2 SVGAGI. In DNA form, the CDR3 reads TGTGCCAGCAGGACAGGGCAGAACTATGGCTACACCTTC. It specifies CASRTGQNYGYTF.

V and J are TRBV7-8 and TRBJ2-4; D gene ambiguous. V was pared by 7 bases and J by 13 bases, with 17 bases between. The CDR3 extends over 12 amino acids. Germline V gives CDR1 SGHVS, CDR2 FQNEAQ. The CDR3: CASTFPPNEQYF. CDR3 DNA sequence: TGTGCCAGCACCTTTCCCCCCAATGAGCAGTACTTC.

V is TRBV12-3 or TRBV12-4 and J is TRBJ2-3; weak D call: TRBD2 (5 bases). This CDR3 contains 14 residues. V lost 4 bases to trimming and J lost 0 bases, with 8 bases between them. CDR3 sequence (DNA): TGTGCCAGCAGTTACCAGCGGAGCACAGATACGCAGTATTTT. Translating it yields CASSYQRSTDTQYF.

The chain uses TRBV28 and TRBJ1-2, with D possibly being TRBD1 (5 bases). Germline V CDR1 and CDR2: MDHEN, SYDVKM. Deletions cut 1 base from V and 4 bases from J, with 7 bases between. The CDR3 has 13 amino acids. DNA for the CDR3: TGTGCCAGCAGTTTATTGGGGGGCTATGGCTACACCTTC. Its protein is CASSLLGGYGYTF.